This T cell receptor (beta chain) was observed in a study of human T cells and chemical hapten exposure. TCRdb called the RACE reads again in MiXCR, with one record for every CDR3 protein. This sample yields tens of thousands of distinct CDR3 sequences, of which roughly a tenth are seen a single time; roughly 6% belongs to the top ten. Trimming removed 3 bases at V and 8 bases at J, with 19 bases between. The CDR3 runs 15 residues. Germline loops: CDR1 KGHSH, CDR2 LQKENI. The time point denotes: pre-sensitization, week 0. Treatment given: therapeutic diphenylcyclopropenone sensitization with weekly scalp DPC.

The chain links TRBV18 to TRBJ1-1; no clear D. The sequence was collected from a man under 40 with alopecia areata. Some clones in this sample may be carry-over from other donors' samples. Specimen: whole blood, collected in connection with sensitization to the hapten diphenylcyclopropenone (DPC). CDR3 protein: CASSPNSRADIEAFF. For the CDR3, the DNA is TGTGCCAGCTCACCTAATTCACGTGCAGACATCGAAGCTTTCTTT.